A selection of T cell receptor beta chains follows, all from one sample in a study of Ad26.COV2.S vaccination and SARS-CoV-2 variants. Using immunoSEQ multiplex PCR, the repertoire was profiled, and TCRdb retains in-frame clones only, with some absent. The sample contains about 350,000 clones, about nine tenths of which appear only once. The material was peripheral blood, obtained in a trial of Ad26.COV2.S vaccine versus placebo. The receptors here all came from a person aged 18-65 years who received the Ad26.COV2.S COVID-19 vaccine or a placebo. The CDR3 runs from the conserved cysteine through the conserved F or W. A D gene is named only where the DNA matches it firmly. The size field is filled for only some rows; it gives once, few, many or a size class.

DNA | CDR3 | D | J | size | V
TGTGCCAGCAGCCCAACAGGGGGCGGTCAGCCCCAGCATTTT | CASSPTGGGQPQHF | TRBD1 | TRBJ1-5 | - | TRBV9
TGTGCCAGCAGTCCCCAGATTGACTATGGCTACACCTTC | CASSPQIDYGYTF | - | TRBJ1-2 | - | TRBV12-3/TRBV12-4
TGTGCCTGGAGTGTAGGGGGGCCTGAAGCTTTCTTT | CAWSVGGPEAFF | - | TRBJ1-1 | once | TRBV30
TGTGCCAGCAGTAAGGGGGGGCAGATCTCTGGAAACACCATATATTTT | CASSKGGQISGNTIYF | - | TRBJ1-3 | once | TRBV27
TGTGCCAGCAGCATACCGGGACTAGCGGGAGCGGCTGAGCAGTTCTTC | CASSIPGLAGAAEQFF | TRBD2 | TRBJ2-1 | - | TRBV5-4
TGTGCCAGCAGTTTAAGCGGGAACTACGAGCAGTACTTC | CASSLSGNYEQYF | TRBD2 | TRBJ2-7 | - | TRBV6-5
TGTGCCAGCAGCACCAGGGGCAACAATTCACCCCTCCACTTT | CASSTRGNNSPLHF | - | TRBJ1-6 | - | TRBV9
TGCGCCAGCAGCCAACCCAACTCGTTAGGTACAGGGTGGGGCGAAGAAGCTTTCTTT | CASSQPNSLGTGWGEEAFF | - | TRBJ1-1 | - | TRBV4-1
TGTGCCAGCAGCCTAGGGGACAGGGAAGCTTTCTTT | CASSLGDREAFF | TRBD1 | TRBJ1-1 | - | TRBV7-3
TGTGCCAGTATGGGCCCCCAGAGCCGGGATCGTGGCACTGAAGCTTTCTTT | CASMGPQSRDRGTEAFF | - | TRBJ1-1 | - | TRBV19
TGTGCTAGTGGCGGGGGGCCGTCCGAGTTGTCCCAGTACTTC | CASGGGPSELSQYF | - | TRBJ2-5 | - | TRBV12-5
TGTGCCAGCAGTTACTCGGACAGGGTGAACACCGGGGAGCTGTTTTTT | CASSYSDRVNTGELFF | TRBD1 | TRBJ2-2 | few | TRBV6-2/TRBV6-3
TGTGCCTGGAGGGCCGGGCCCCATAATTCACCCCTCCACTTT | CAWRAGPHNSPLHF | - | TRBJ1-6 | - | TRBV30
TGTGCCACTAACAGGGGAGTCGGGGAGCTGTTTTTT | CATNRGVGELFF | TRBD1 | TRBJ2-2 | few | TRBV19
TGTGCCAGTAGTTCCAGAGCCCGGACAGGGGGTATAGCGGGCAATCAGCCCCAGCATTTT | CASSSRARTGGIAGNQPQHF | TRBD1 | TRBJ1-5 | - | TRBV19
TGTGCCAGCAGCCAGGACAGGGGTTACAACGAGCAGTACTTC | CASSQDRGYNEQYF | TRBD1 | TRBJ2-7 | - | TRBV11-2
TGCAGTGCTAGTAGCGGGGGCTACTACGAGCAGTACTTC | CSASSGGYYEQYF | TRBD2 | TRBJ2-7 | - | TRBV20-1